One and the same sample provided the 9 T cell receptor beta chains below, sequenced in a study of human T cells and chemical hapten exposure (dated by TCRdb to about 2021). The protocol used for the library was RACE. The listed sequencing device is NextSeq 500. TCRdb reprocessing: public reads trimmed at Q25 with fastp, clones called with MiXCR, in-frame beta chains kept. Rows matching on CDR3 protein sequence are summarized as one entry with the most common DNA and genes. The sample has about 120,000 distinct CDR3 sequences on record, around 10% of them singletons. The leading ten clones occupy 1.4% of the sample. The intended sense of this specimen's time point label: patch test 1, 2 weeks after DPC sensitization. In light of the paper, this sample's treatment or condition label describes: therapeutic diphenylcyclopropenone sensitization with weekly scalp DPC. Sequencing used whole blood, obtained in connection with sensitization to the hapten diphenylcyclopropenone (DPC). The receptors shown here come from a woman aged 45-65 years with alopecia areata. Some clones in this sample may be carry-over from other donors' samples.

At least ten counts were recorded for this clonotype. DNA for the CDR3: TGCAGTGCCCTAGCGGGAGGTCCCACAGATACGCAGTATTTT. It yields the protein CSALAGGPTDTQYF. The chain carries TRBV20-1 and TRBJ2-3; 11 nucleotides line up with TRBD2. This CDR3 is 14 amino acids long. With 6 bases clipped from V and 2 bases from J, the junction kept 4 bases outside the gene matches. Germline V CDR1 and CDR2: DFQATT, SNEGSKA (reference sequence).

This clonotype has a handful of counts. V gene TRBV6-1 combines with J gene TRBJ2-6, with 7 positions matching TRBD1. This CDR3 comprises 15 residues. Germline CDR1 MNHNS, CDR2 SASEGT. The V and J ends lost 10 bases and 1 base, in that order; junction bases with no gene match: 7. The CDR3 loop is CATEGARSGANVLTF. In DNA form, the CDR3 reads TGTGCCACCGAGGGGGCTAGGTCTGGGGCCAACGTCCTGACTTTC.

The V gene is TRBV20-1, the J gene TRBJ2-1, with no clear D. Trimming left V 6 bases short and J 10 bases short, with 10 bases between. Germline CDR1 reads DFQATT; CDR2 reads SNEGSKA (reference sequence). The CDR3 runs 10 residues. CDR3 in amino acids: CSASKSEQFF. The CDR3 DNA reads TGCAGTGCATCGAAGTCCGAGCAGTTCTTC.

The chain employs TRBV7-8 and TRBJ2-7, with 7 nucleotides matching TRBD2. The J segment lost 7 bases and the V segment lost 0 bases, leaving 12 bases of the junction unmatched. CDR1 and CDR2 (germline): SGHVS, FQNEAQ. The CDR3 contains 16 residues. CDR3 amino acids: CASSLAASGTLGEQYF. CDR3 in DNA: TGTGCCAGCAGCTTAGCCGCTAGCGGCACCCTGGGGGAGCAGTACTTC.

V gene TRBV3-1 combines with J gene TRBJ2-7; D is uncertain. V was pared by 1 base and J by 6 bases, with 4 bases between. The germline CDR1 and CDR2 sequences are LGHDT and YNNKEL (reference sequence). The CDR3 consists of 11 residues. The CDR3 protein is CASSQVGEQYF. In DNA, the CDR3 is TGTGCCAGCAGCCAAGTCGGCGAGCAGTACTTC.

This rearrangement joins TRBV6-1 to TRBJ2-7, with D perhaps TRBD2 (6 bases). The CDR3 contains 16 residues. The V gene lost 1 base and the J gene lost 0 bases, with 13 bases spanning the gap. Germline loops: CDR1 MNHNS, CDR2 SASEGT. In DNA, the CDR3 is TGTGCCAGCAGTGAAGAAACTAGCTCAAGCTCCTACGAGCAGTACTTC. Its protein is CASSEETSSSSYEQYF.

This clonotype was seen repeatedly, ten times or more. The CDR3 here is CASSLASGNRGEKLFF. The CDR3 nucleotides read TGTGCCAGCAGCTTAGCGTCCGGCAATAGAGGGGAAAAACTGTTTTTT. The V and J genes are TRBV7-2 and TRBJ1-4; D remains unclear. V lost 0 bases to trimming and J lost 8 bases, with 16 bases between them. This CDR3 comprises 16 residues. Germline CDR1 reads SGHTA; CDR2 reads FQGNSA.

This clonotype was seen many times. The chain couples TRBV20-1 to TRBJ2-3, with 8 positions matching TRBD2. The CDR3 sequence is 14 residues long. The germline gives CDR1 DFQATT, CDR2 SNEGSKA (reference sequence). Unmatched junction bases numbered 10, after V lost 6 bases and J lost 5 bases. As DNA, the CDR3 is TGCAGTGCCAAAGCGGGAGCCTGGGGAGATACGCAGTATTTT. Encoded protein: CSAKAGAWGDTQYF.

The chain carries TRBV25-1 and TRBJ1-2; D is uncertain. The ends were cut back, 4 bases at V and 0 bases at J, with 6 bases in the middle. Germline-derived CDR1 and CDR2 are MGHDK and SYGVNS. There are 13 residues in the CDR3. CDR3 DNA: TGTGCCAGCAGTGTTGGAGCTAACTATGGCTACACCTTC. It is translated as CASSVGANYGYTF.